These 31 T cell receptor beta chains originate from one sample sequenced in a study of blood T cell repertoires in COVID-19. Profiling relied on immunoSEQ multiplex PCR, and the TCRdb table lists in-frame clones only, not all of them. The table lists a few hundred thousand clones, 90% to 95% of them singletons. Material for sequencing was PBMCs or T cells enriched from blood (not recorded which). These receptors all stem from a middle-aged woman who had been exposed to COVID-19.

This clone was seen more than once but under ten times. This rearrangement joins TRBV2 to TRBJ2-2, with D possibly being TRBD2 (6 bases). Trimming left V 5 bases short and J 5 bases short, with 12 bases between. Germline V gene sequence: CDR1 SNHLY, CDR2 FYNNEI. This CDR3 region has 14 residues. CDR3 residues: CASSRDSFTGELFF. As DNA, the CDR3 is TGTGCCAGCAGTCGGGACTCTTTTACCGGGGAGCTGTTTTTT.

The rearrangement uses TRBV9 and TRBJ2-1, with TRBD2 matching 11 bases. V shed 3 bases, J shed 7 bases, and the junction held 6 bases outside the gene matches. Looked up from germline, CDR1 is SGDLS and CDR2 is YYNGEE. This CDR3 region has 15 residues. The CDR3 nucleotides are TGTGCCAGCAGCGAACTAGCGGGAGAGTTAAATGAGCAGTTCTTC. It translates to CASSELAGELNEQFF. Combining the CDR3 with reference TRBV9 and TRBJ2-1 gives the whole variable domain DSGVTQTPKHLITATGQRVTLRCSPRSGDLSVYWYQQSLDQGLQFLIQYYNGEERAKGNILERFSAQQFPDLHSELNLSSLELGDSALYFCASSELAGELNEQFFGPGTRLTVL.

V and J are TRBV4-1 and TRBJ2-1, with 14 bases aligning to TRBD2. Looked up from germline, CDR1 is MGHRA and CDR2 is YSYEKL. V shed 0 bases, J shed 16 bases, and the junction held 14 bases outside the gene matches. The CDR3 loop spans 17 amino acids. The chain's CDR3 is CASSQDPRLAGGPGLFF. For the CDR3, the DNA is TGCGCCAGCAGCCAAGACCCGCGACTAGCGGGGGGGCCGGGTCTATTCTTC.

This clone was seen a handful of times. The chain carries TRBV6-5 and TRBJ2-3; 12 positions match TRBD2. The CDR3 loop spans 15 amino acids. Germline CDR1 reads MNHEY; CDR2 reads SVGAGI. V trimming: 6 bases; J trimming: 1 base; junction bases outside the gene matches: 2. CDR3 DNA: TGTGCCAGCAGACGACTAGCGGGGGGCACAGATACGCAGTATTTT. Translation: CASRRLAGGTDTQYF.

The chain couples TRBV11-3 to TRBJ1-2; D remains unclear. Trimming pared 5 bases from V and 2 bases from J, leaving 6 bases between. Germline loops: CDR1 SGHNT, CDR2 YENEEA. The length of the CDR3 is 12 residues. The CDR3 DNA sequence: TGTGCCAGCAGCACGAGGAACTATGGCTACACCTTC. It codes for CASSTRNYGYTF.

The chain carries TRBV6-2 or TRBV6-3 and TRBJ2-1; D gene unclear. V was shortened by 0 bases and J by 2 bases, with 8 bases between the two germline ends. CDR1 and CDR2 from the germline V gene are MNHEY and SVGEGT. This CDR3 is 15 amino acids long. CDR3 bases: TGTGCCAGCAGTTACTCGCGGCTAGCCTACAATGAGCAGTTCTTC. Translated, it gives CASSYSRLAYNEQFF.

DNA for the CDR3: TGTGCCTGGAGTGTACGGCTGGGGCAGGGCACTGAAGCTTTCTTT. This encodes CAWSVRLGQGTEAFF. V gene TRBV30 combines with J gene TRBJ1-1, with D possibly being TRBD1 (5 bases). The germline gives CDR1 GTSNPN, CDR2 SVGIG (reference sequence). V lost 0 bases, J lost 4 bases, and 15 bases lay in between. This CDR3 region has 15 residues.

The chain links TRBV7-2 to TRBJ2-3; D gene uncertain. CDR3 length: 12 amino acids. The V and J ends lost 5 bases and 6 bases respectively, with 9 bases between them. CDR1 SGHTA and CDR2 FQGNSA come from the germline V gene. The CDR3 here is CASSTSRDTQYF. DNA for the CDR3: TGTGCCAGCAGCACCTCGAGGGATACGCAGTATTTT.

V gene TRBV2 combines with J gene TRBJ2-3; the D gene is possibly TRBD2 (5 bases). Trimming took 6 bases from V and 2 from J, leaving 9 bases between them. Germline CDR1 SNHLY, CDR2 FYNNEI. The CDR3 is 13 residues long. For the CDR3, the DNA is TGTGCCAGCAGCAGGAGGAACACAGATACGCAGTATTTT. This translates into CASSRRNTDTQYF. Drawing the rest from reference TRBV2 and TRBJ2-3, the complete variable domain is EPEVTQTPSHQVTQMGQEVILRCVPISNHLYFYWYRQILGQKVEFLVSFYNNEISEKSEIFDDQFSVERPDGSNFTLKIRSTKLEDSAMYFCASSRRNTDTQYFGPGTRLTVL.

This clone was detected only once. The identical CDR3 is also encoded by other nucleotide sequences in the sample. The chain recombines TRBV5-5 with TRBJ1-5; 9 bases are shared with TRBD1. CDR1 and CDR2 from the germline V gene are SGHKS and YYEKEE (reference sequence). Unmatched junction bases numbered 3, after V lost 3 bases and J lost 2 bases. The CDR3 runs to 15 residues. The CDR3 region is CASSSGQGGNQPQHF. As DNA, the CDR3 is TGTGCCAGCAGCTCGGGACAGGGTGGCAATCAGCCCCAGCATTTT.

Only one count was recorded for this clone. The gene calls are TRBV6-1 and TRBJ1-2; 7 nucleotides match TRBD1. From germline, CDR1 is MNHNS and CDR2 SASEGT. With V trimmed by 2 bases and J by 5 bases, 8 bases remained unmatched. The CDR3 runs 15 residues. The CDR3 sequence: CASSEYGGGGYGYTF. The CDR3 DNA is TGTGCCAGCAGTGAATACGGAGGGGGCGGTTATGGCTACACCTTC.

The chain links TRBV4-1 to TRBJ1-2; 12 positions agree with TRBD1. The germline V gene has CDR1 MGHRA and CDR2 YSYEKL. The V gene end was trimmed by 10 bases and the J gene end by 6 bases; junction bases not matched to a gene: 15. The CDR3 is made up of 16 amino acids. The CDR3 DNA follows: TGCGCCACCTTGGGACAGGGGGCATCCTCAGGGGATGGCTACACCTTC. This codes for CATLGQGASSGDGYTF.

V usage is TRBV19 and J usage is TRBJ2-2; 10 bases match TRBD1. This CDR3 has 16 amino acids. Germline CDR1 LNHDA, CDR2 SQIVND (reference sequence). J was trimmed by 5 bases and V by 3 bases; bases with no gene match: 6. The CDR3 loop is CASSILGTGATGELFF. CDR3 DNA sequence: TGTGCCAGTAGTATTTTAGGGACAGGGGCGACCGGGGAGCTGTTTTTT.

The chain couples TRBV19 to TRBJ1-6; TRBD1 aligns across 7 bases. The V gene's germline CDR1 is LNHDA and CDR2 SQIVND (reference sequence). The CDR3 has 17 amino acids. Unmatched junction bases numbered 14, after V lost 5 bases and J lost 7 bases. CDR3 sequence: CASSWDSTTEGNSPLHF. The CDR3 DNA reads as TGTGCCAGTAGTTGGGACAGCACCACCGAAGGGAATTCACCCCTCCACTTT. Complete variable domain (other parts from reference TRBV19 and TRBJ1-6): DGGITQSPKYLFRKEGQNVTLSCEQNLNHDAMYWYRQDPGQGLRLIYYSQIVNDFQKGDIAEGYSVSREKKESFPLTVTSAQKNPTAFYLCASSWDSTTEGNSPLHFGNGTRLTVT.

The gene calls are TRBV7-9 and TRBJ1-1; tentatively, D is TRBD1 (6 bases). V lost 1 base to trimming and J lost 0 bases, with 18 bases between them. CDR1 and CDR2 (germline): SEHNR, FQNEAQ (reference sequence). The CDR3 is 18 residues long. The CDR3: CASSLVVRQADMNTEAFF. As DNA, the CDR3 is TGTGCCAGCAGCTTAGTTGTGCGACAGGCCGATATGAACACTGAAGCTTTCTTT.

DNA for the CDR3: TGCGCCAGCAGTCATAGGATCAGGGCAGCTGATAATTCACCCCTCCACTTT. Its protein product is CASSHRIRAADNSPLHF. The chain is built from TRBV23-1 and TRBJ1-6; D might be TRBD1 (5 bases). TRBV23-1 is classed as an ORF, of uncertain function. The CDR3 runs to 17 residues. V gave up 3 bases and J gave up 5 bases, with 17 bases separating them.

This sequence joins TRBV3-1 (or the pseudogene TRBV3-2) and TRBJ2-2; possible D gene TRBD2, 6 bases. Germline V lookup: CDR1 LGHDT, CDR2 YNNKEL (reference sequence). The ends were cut back, 1 base at V and 7 bases at J, with 16 bases in the middle. The CDR3 spans 16 residues. CDR3 DNA sequence: TGTGCCAGCAGCCAAGCCGGGACTGGCGGGGACGGGGAGCTGTTTTTT. Amino acid sequence: CASSQAGTGGDGELFF.

The chain's CDR3 is CASNNGPPGAFF. CDR3 nucleotides: TGTGCCAGTAATAACGGACCCCCGGGGGCTTTCTTT. The chain couples TRBV19 to TRBJ1-1, with D unresolved. Germline lookup yields CDR1 LNHDA and CDR2 SQIVND (reference sequence). The CDR3 consists of 12 residues. V lost 7 bases and J lost 11, with 17 bases in between.

The V gene is TRBV6-5, the J gene TRBJ1-6; D possibly corresponds to TRBD1 (6 bases). The germline gives CDR1 MNHEY, CDR2 SVGAGI. The CDR3 extends over 15 amino acids. With 6 bases removed from V and 7 bases from J, the gap between germline ends came to 16 bases. For the CDR3, the DNA is TGTGCCAGCAGGGGCGGGGGCACGGGAAATTCACCCCTCCACTTT. Its protein product is CASRGGGTGNSPLHF.

This clone was counted only a few times. The chain employs TRBV5-1 and TRBJ2-5; D perhaps matches TRBD1 (6 bases). This CDR3 region has 13 residues. Trimming removed 7 bases at V and 4 bases at J, with 14 bases between. Looked up from germline, CDR1 is SGHRS and CDR2 is YFSETQ. CDR3 in DNA: TGCGCCAGCGGCAAAGGGGGTTCAGAGACCCAGTACTTC. This sequence encodes CASGKGGSETQYF.

This clone showed up just once. The chain is built from TRBV30 and TRBJ1-2; 7 bases are a match to TRBD1. Germline CDR1 GTSNPN, CDR2 SVGIG (reference sequence). This CDR3 spans 12 amino acids. The trim removed 5 bases at V and 3 bases at J, leaving 3 bases unmatched. CDR3 coding DNA: TGTGCCTGGGGCCAGGGGGACTATGGCTACACCTTC. Amino acid sequence: CAWGQGDYGYTF.

J is TRBJ1-1 and V is TRBV7-8; 7 positions agree with TRBD1. The J segment lost 0 bases and the V segment lost 1 base, leaving 2 bases of the junction unmatched. This CDR3 is built from 15 residues. Germline lookup yields CDR1 SGHVS and CDR2 FQNEAQ. The chain's CDR3 is CASSLGGQLNTEAFF. The CDR3 DNA is TGTGCCAGCAGCTTAGGGGGACAGCTGAACACTGAAGCTTTCTTT.

The chain is built from TRBV7-9 and TRBJ1-2; D gene unclear. V shed 6 bases and J shed 4 bases, with 21 bases lying between them. The CDR3 spans 16 residues. Per the germline V gene, CDR1 is SEHNR and CDR2 is FQNEAQ (reference sequence). The CDR3 spells CASSLETADASYGYTF. DNA of the CDR3: TGTGCCAGCAGTCTAGAGACGGCAGACGCCAGCTATGGCTACACCTTC.

V gene TRBV7-2 combines with J gene TRBJ1-1; D might be TRBD1 (6 bases). Trimming pared 1 base from V and 1 base from J, leaving 16 bases between. Germline-derived CDR1 and CDR2 are SGHTA and FQGNSA. There are 17 residues in the CDR3. The CDR3 DNA follows: TGTGCCAGCAGCTTAGTGGTGCCAGGGGTTCCGAACACTGAAGCTTTCTTT. This codes for CASSLVVPGVPNTEAFF. Full variable domain (rest looked up from reference TRBV7-2 and TRBJ1-1): GAGVSQSPSNKVTEKGKDVELRCDPISGHTALYWYRQSLGQGLEFLIYFQGNSAPDKSGLPSDRFSAERTGGSVSTLTIQRTQQEDSAVYLCASSLVVPGVPNTEAFFGQGTRLTVV.

In DNA form, the CDR3 reads TGTGCCAGCTCACCACTGGAGGGGAGCGGCACTGAAGCTTTCTTT. Its translation: CASSPLEGSGTEAFF. This chain connects TRBV18 to TRBJ1-1, with TRBD1 as a possible D gene (5 bases). Trimming took 1 base from V and 4 from J, leaving 13 bases between them. CDR3 size: 15 residues. Germline CDR1 and CDR2: KGHSH and LQKENI.

The V and J genes are TRBV18 and TRBJ2-1, with a weak D call TRBD2 (5 bases). Trimming stripped 1 base from V and 5 bases from J, with 18 bases between. This CDR3 spans 17 amino acids. Germline V CDR1 and CDR2: KGHSH, LQKENI. The CDR3 DNA reads as TGTGCCAGCTCACCACTCGACACTAGATCGGGCCACAATGAGCAGTTCTTC. Its translation is CASSPLDTRSGHNEQFF.

Details on this clone: Other nucleotide sequences from this sample produce the same CDR3. This chain uses TRBV5-1 with TRBJ1-1; D might be TRBD1 (5 bases). CDR1 SGHRS and CDR2 YFSETQ come from the germline V gene. The CDR3 covers 14 residues. Trimming removed 0 bases at V and 2 bases at J, with 8 bases between. DNA of the CDR3: TGCGCCAGCAGCTTGGCGGGGGGAAACACTGAAGCTTTCTTT. It specifies CASSLAGGNTEAFF.

J is TRBJ2-7 and V is TRBV19, with D possibly being TRBD2 (6 bases). Trimming left V 2 bases short and J 3 bases short, with 14 bases between. The length of the CDR3 is 15 residues. The germline V gene has CDR1 LNHDA and CDR2 SQIVND (reference sequence). For the CDR3, the DNA is TGTGCCAGTAGTATACTCGGGGGATGGGACTACGAGCAGTACTTC. It yields the protein CASSILGGWDYEQYF.

The chain employs TRBV6-5 and TRBJ1-2; unclear D gene. The V and J ends lost 7 bases and 1 base respectively, with 7 bases between them. This CDR3 has 12 residues. CDR1 is MNHEY and CDR2 is SVGAGI in the germline V gene. The CDR3 DNA sequence: TGTGCCAGCACCAGTAATAACTATGGCTACACCTTC. Translated: CASTSNNYGYTF.

The rearrangement uses TRBV12-3 or TRBV12-4 and TRBJ2-7; D remains unclear. V was pared by 6 bases and J by 6 bases, with 12 bases between. This CDR3 is built from 12 residues. The CDR3 sequence: CASRLVFSEQYF. The CDR3 DNA is TGTGCCAGCAGGTTGGTCTTTAGCGAGCAGTACTTC.

This chain connects TRBV12-3 or TRBV12-4 to TRBJ2-5; D gene ambiguous. V gave up 6 bases and J gave up 7 bases, with 12 bases separating them. The length of the CDR3 is 12 residues. CDR3 sequence: CASRPAPGTQYF. In nucleotides, the CDR3 is TGTGCCAGCAGACCGGCCCCAGGGACCCAGTACTTC.